This T cell receptor (beta chain) derives from a study of control samples from healthy donors and cancer patients. CDR3 length: 15 residues. Trimming took off 5 bases at V and 5 bases at J, with 13 bases between the two ends. The V gene's germline CDR1 is LNHDA and CDR2 SQIVND (reference sequence). TCRdb keeps only in-frame clones here, not all; method: immunoSEQ multiplex PCR. The repertoire holds 15,000 to 20,000 clones, with 84% as singletons. The chain joins TRBV19 to TRBJ1-6; possibly TRBD1 for D (6 bases). The sample consisted of PBMCs. This receptor was identified in a woman in her 70s with lung cancer. Here the CDR3 DNA reads TGTGCCAGTAGTGGGGGCGGGACAAATAATTCACCCCTCCACTTT. Translating it yields CASSGGGTNNSPLHF. Full variable domain (rest looked up from reference TRBV19 and TRBJ1-6): DGGITQSPKYLFRKEGQNVTLSCEQNLNHDAMYWYRQDPGQGLRLIYYSQIVNDFQKGDIAEGYSVSREKKESFPLTVTSAQKNPTAFYLCASSGGGTNNSPLHFGNGTRLTVT.